This T cell receptor beta chain emerged from a study of CD8 T cells in ankylosing spondylitis. Trimming shortened V by 0 bases and J by 1 base, and 7 bases separated the two germline ends. This CDR3 has 15 residues. In germline, CDR1 is SGHVS, CDR2 FQNEAQ. Quantitative molecular-barcoded 5'-RACE generated the TCR beta libraries. TCRdb reanalysed the 5' RACE reads using MiXCR and keeps one entry per CDR3 protein. The table records 200,000 to 250,000 distinct CDR3 sequences, more than 9% of them present only once. This clonotype was counted many times. The specimen was blood, either unsorted or a sorted T cell fraction (not recorded which). The chain employs TRBV7-8 and TRBJ1-5, with TRBD1 as a possible D gene (6 bases). This TCR was sampled from a male donor with ankylosing spondylitis or in good health (not recorded which). The CDR3, as DNA: TGTGCCAGCAGCTTAGCAGGGACAAGCAATCAGCCCCAGCATTTT. It codes for CASSLAGTSNQPQHF.